These 28 T cell receptor beta chains share one sample of origin, sequenced in a study of shared clonotypes between healthy human individuals. Method: immunoSEQ multiplex PCR; TCRdb's copy keeps in-frame clones and lacks some. The top ten hold more than 0.1% of the sample, which has roughly 2 million clones, approximately 95% seen once. Sequencing was carried out using naive CD4+ T cells sorted from blood. Subset of the sample: CD45RA+ positively selected. These receptors were obtained from a young man in good health.

V is TRBV19 and J is TRBJ1-2; no clear D. The V gene's germline CDR1 is LNHDA and CDR2 SQIVND (reference sequence). The CDR3 loop spans 13 amino acids. The V gene lost 5 bases and the J gene lost 7 bases, with 14 bases spanning the gap. The CDR3 coding sequence is TGTGCCAGTAGTGGCGCCCTTACATCTGGCTACACCTTC. Residues: CASSGALTSGYTF. Filled out from reference TRBV19 and TRBJ1-2, the complete variable domain reads DGGITQSPKYLFRKEGQNVTLSCEQNLNHDAMYWYRQDPGQGLRLIYYSQIVNDFQKGDIAEGYSVSREKKESFPLTVTSAQKNPTAFYLCASSGALTSGYTFGSGTRLTVV.

This clone appeared a single time. The chain is built from TRBV7-3 and TRBJ2-2; D call uncertain. The length of the CDR3 is 14 residues. V lost 4 bases and J lost 7, with 13 bases in between. Germline CDR1 and CDR2: SGHTA and FQGTGA. Here the CDR3 reads CASSSVGWGGELFF. The CDR3 DNA is TGTGCCAGCAGCTCCGTTGGGTGGGGCGGGGAGCTGTTTTTT.

This chain links TRBV5-6 with TRBJ1-2; perhaps TRBD1 as D (6 bases). Trimming stripped 4 bases from V and 4 bases from J, with 17 bases between. Germline CDR1 reads SGHDT; CDR2 reads YYEEEE. The CDR3 runs to 15 residues. DNA of the CDR3: TGTGCCAGCAGCCAATTCGGGGGGCTGGCCTATGGCTACACCTTC. Translated, it gives CASSQFGGLAYGYTF.

As concerns this clone: The germline gene is not matched at one end of the junction; a read error may be the cause. The chain has TRBV19 and TRBJ2-3, with D tentatively TRBD2 (6 bases). The germline V gene encodes CDR1 LNHDA and CDR2 SQIVND (reference sequence). The CDR3 sequence is 14 residues long. Written as DNA, the CDR3 is TGTGCCAGTAGGATAGCGGCGGGGACAGATACGCAGTATTTT. It codes for CASRIAAGTDTQYF.

The chain uses TRBV2 and TRBJ2-1, with 7 bases identical to TRBD1. This CDR3 has 13 residues. CDR1 SNHLY and CDR2 FYNNEI come from the germline V gene. The J segment lost 6 bases and the V segment lost 3 bases, leaving 2 bases of the junction unmatched. CDR3 sequence reads: CASSETGINEQFF. CDR3 nucleotides: TGTGCCAGCAGTGAGACAGGGATCAATGAGCAGTTCTTC.

This chain links TRBV28 with TRBJ1-5, with 7 bases that match TRBD1. V was clipped by 6 bases and J by 0 bases; unmatched bases: 11. This CDR3 has 17 amino acids. Germline CDR1 and CDR2: MDHEN and SYDVKM. DNA of the CDR3: TGTGCCAGCAGCCGTAGGGACAGTCTATATAGCAATCAGCCCCAGCATTTT. It specifies CASSRRDSLYSNQPQHF.

Regarding this clone: Other DNA sequences within the sample encode an identical CDR3. This chain connects TRBV7-2 to TRBJ1-1, with no clear D. Germline V lookup: CDR1 SGHTA, CDR2 FQGNSA. This CDR3 is built from 13 residues. Trimming cost V 1 base and J 2 bases, with 5 bases left between them. The DNA of the CDR3 is TGTGCCAGCAGCTTAGAACTAAACACTGAAGCTTTCTTT. Protein product: CASSLELNTEAFF.

This chain uses TRBV5-1 with TRBJ2-1; D is unclear. The V end lost 2 bases, the J end lost 4 bases, and 16 bases lay between the germline ends. The CDR3 has 16 residues. The germline gives CDR1 SGHRS, CDR2 YFSETQ. CDR3 DNA sequence: TGCGCCAGCAGCTTAAGACAAAGTCCCAATTACAATGAGCAGTTCTTC. As protein: CASSLRQSPNYNEQFF.

V usage is TRBV7-9 and J usage is TRBJ2-3; 8 bases fit TRBD2. The V gene's germline CDR1 is SEHNR and CDR2 FQNEAQ (reference sequence). J gave up 2 bases and V 5 bases, and 6 bases lay outside the gene matches. CDR3 length equals 15 residues. The CDR3 DNA follows: TGTGCCAGCAGCATCACTAGCGGCACCACAGATACGCAGTATTTT. This sequence encodes CASSITSGTTDTQYF.

The J gene is TRBJ2-2, the V gene TRBV9; 7 nucleotides line up with TRBD2. This CDR3 spans 15 amino acids. In germline, CDR1 is SGDLS, CDR2 YYNGEE. Losses at the gene ends were 4 bases for V and 6 bases for J; bases not matched to a gene: 9. The CDR3 here is CASSPHGGLPGELFF. In DNA, the CDR3 is TGTGCCAGCAGCCCTCACGGGGGGTTGCCCGGGGAGCTGTTTTTT.

This chain connects TRBV27 to TRBJ2-7, with 8 positions matching TRBD1. Germline V gives CDR1 MNHEY, CDR2 SMNVEV (reference sequence). The V and J ends lost 7 bases and 4 bases, in that order; junction bases with no gene match: 6. This CDR3 region has 13 residues. CDR3 protein: CASNPDRGYEQYF. The DNA for the CDR3 is TGTGCCAGCAATCCCGACAGGGGTTACGAGCAGTACTTC.

The rearrangement joins TRBV9 to TRBJ1-3; D not certain. This CDR3 is built from 12 residues. V was pared by 4 bases and J by 4 bases, with 6 bases between. From germline, CDR1 is SGDLS and CDR2 YYNGEE. Written as DNA, the CDR3 is TGTGCCAGCAGCATGCAAGGAAACACCATATATTTT. It yields the protein CASSMQGNTIYF. Drawing the rest from reference TRBV9 and TRBJ1-3, the complete variable domain is DSGVTQTPKHLITATGQRVTLRCSPRSGDLSVYWYQQSLDQGLQFLIQYYNGEERAKGNILERFSAQQFPDLHSELNLSSLELGDSALYFCASSMQGNTIYFGEGSWLTVV.

This sequence joins TRBV6-1 and TRBJ2-7; 10 positions agree with TRBD2. CDR1 is MNHNS, CDR2 SASEGT, per germline. V shed 4 bases, J shed 0 bases, and the junction held 3 bases outside the gene matches. This CDR3 has 15 amino acids. In DNA, the CDR3 is TGTGCCAGCAGTGCTTCTAGCGGGGGCTCCTACGAGCAGTACTTC. It translates to CASSASSGGSYEQYF.

V and J are TRBV14 and TRBJ1-1, with D unresolved. The CDR3 sequence is 17 residues long. The germline V and J ends were trimmed by 2 bases and 0 bases, with 16 bases remaining between them. Germline CDR1 is SGHDN and CDR2 is FVKESK. CDR3 in amino acids: CASSQKFRGTMNTEAFF. CDR3 sequence (DNA): TGTGCCAGCAGCCAAAAATTCCGGGGAACTATGAACACTGAAGCTTTCTTT.

The chain has TRBV7-9 and TRBJ2-3, with TRBD2 as a possible D gene (6 bases). Trimming left V 1 base short and J 6 bases short, with 11 bases between. Germline CDR1 and CDR2: SEHNR and FQNEAQ (reference sequence). The length of the CDR3 is 14 residues. The CDR3 region is CASSLGDSRDTQYF. The CDR3 DNA follows: TGTGCCAGCAGCTTAGGGGACTCTAGGGATACGCAGTATTTT.

The chain uses TRBV30 and TRBJ1-1; D unresolved. Germline CDR1 GTSNPN, CDR2 SVGIG (reference sequence). Trimming shortened V by 2 bases and J by 1 base, and 17 bases separated the two germline ends. The CDR3 length is 16 residues. The CDR3 bases are TGTGCCTGGAGTTACAACTTCTTGACACCGAACACTGAAGCTTTCTTT. Amino acid sequence: CAWSYNFLTPNTEAFF.

CDR3 in DNA: TGTGCCAGCAGTGAATTTACGGGCCGGGGGGGGAATTCACCCCTCCACTTT. Amino acid sequence: CASSEFTGRGGNSPLHF. This sequence joins TRBV6-1 and TRBJ1-6; the D gene is possibly TRBD1 (5 bases). The CDR3 has 17 amino acids. V dropped 2 bases and J dropped 7 bases, with 18 bases sitting between them. Per germline, CDR1 MNHNS and CDR2 SASEGT.

The chain uses TRBV7-9 and TRBJ2-2; no clear D. This CDR3 is built from 14 residues. Trimming took off 2 bases at V and 6 bases at J, with 10 bases between the two ends. Germline CDR1 reads SEHNR; CDR2 reads FQNEAQ (reference sequence). CDR3 residues: CASSLQLPPGELFF. The CDR3, as DNA: TGTGCCAGCAGCTTACAGCTCCCTCCCGGGGAGCTGTTTTTT.

In regard to this clone: Other DNA sequences in this sample translate to the same CDR3. The V call is TRBV2, the J call TRBJ2-2; 9 bases agree with TRBD1. The CDR3 totals 15 residues. The V gene end was trimmed by 4 bases and the J gene end by 6 bases; junction bases not matched to a gene: 6. CDR1 SNHLY and CDR2 FYNNEI come from the germline V gene. The CDR3 coding sequence is TGTGCCAGCAGTGTTTCGGGACAGGGTTCCGGGGAGCTGTTTTTT. The encoded protein is CASSVSGQGSGELFF. Full variable domain (rest looked up from reference TRBV2 and TRBJ2-2): EPEVTQTPSHQVTQMGQEVILRCVPISNHLYFYWYRQILGQKVEFLVSFYNNEISEKSEIFDDQFSVERPDGSNFTLKIRSTKLEDSAMYFCASSVSGQGSGELFFGEGSRLTVL.

The rearrangement uses TRBV2 and TRBJ1-6; tentatively, D is TRBD1 (6 bases). Germline CDR1 and CDR2: SNHLY and FYNNEI. This CDR3 contains 13 residues. The V end was cut by 9 bases, the J end by 4 bases, with 10 bases between. This CDR3 is CARKDSYNSPLHF. In nucleotides, the CDR3 is TGTGCCAGGAAGGACAGTTATAATTCACCCCTCCACTTT.

This clone was counted a single time. V is TRBV6-4 and J is TRBJ1-6, with D uncertain. CDR1 and CDR2 from the germline V gene are MRHNA and SNTAGT. The CDR3 has 14 residues. V lost 3 bases, J lost 8 bases, and 11 bases lay in between. The CDR3 nucleotides are TGTGCCAGCAGTGAAACCGACGGGGATTCACCCCTCCACTTT. This translates into CASSETDGDSPLHF.

The chain links TRBV6-5 to TRBJ1-2; D is possibly TRBD1 (5 bases). This CDR3 has 13 amino acids. V lost 6 bases and J 5 bases, leaving 13 bases between the germline ends. Germline V gives CDR1 MNHEY, CDR2 SVGAGI. The CDR3 reads CASSIERGYGYTF. The CDR3 DNA is TGTGCCAGCAGCATAGAGAGGGGATATGGCTACACCTTC.

The chain employs TRBV10-3 and TRBJ2-3; perhaps TRBD2 as D (6 bases). This CDR3 has 14 residues. Germline assignment: CDR1 ENHRY and CDR2 SYGVKD. The V and J ends lost 4 bases and 1 base respectively, with 9 bases between them. CDR3 in amino acids: CAISGGVGTDTQYF. CDR3 DNA sequence: TGTGCCATCAGTGGGGGGGTTGGCACAGATACGCAGTATTTT.

V and J are TRBV7-2 and TRBJ1-1, with a possible D match to TRBD1 (6 bases). The CDR3 runs 12 residues. V was trimmed by 4 bases and J by 11 bases, leaving 14 bases between them. CDR1 is SGHTA and CDR2 is FQGNSA in the germline V gene. The CDR3 DNA is TGTGCCAGCAGCTCCCGACAGGTGAACGCTTTCTTT. As protein: CASSSRQVNAFF.

The chain recombines TRBV7-9 with TRBJ1-4, with 10 bases that match TRBD1. The CDR3 covers 15 residues. Germline values: CDR1 SEHNR, CDR2 FQNEAQ (reference sequence). The ends lost 5 bases at V and 7 bases at J; junction bases unmatched: 7. The CDR3 bases are TGTGCCAGCAGCCGGAGGACAGGGGGTGGTGAAAAACTGTTTTTT. Translating it yields CASSRRTGGGEKLFF.

The chain carries TRBV2 and TRBJ2-1; 13 nucleotides line up with TRBD2. The CDR3 spans 17 residues. CDR1 SNHLY and CDR2 FYNNEI come from the germline V gene. V trimming: 5 bases; J trimming: 4 bases; junction bases outside the gene matches: 8. The CDR3: CASSRYGTSGIYNEQFF. The CDR3 DNA sequence: TGTGCCAGCAGTAGATATGGGACTAGCGGGATATACAATGAGCAGTTCTTC.

A word on this clone: Other DNA sequences in the same sample also yield this CDR3. The chain joins TRBV6-1 to TRBJ2-7; 8 positions agree with TRBD1. The ends lost 2 bases at V and 2 bases at J; junction bases unmatched: 5. This CDR3 has 15 residues. Germline V gene lookup returns CDR1 MNHNS and CDR2 SASEGT. The CDR3 DNA follows: TGTGCCAGCAGTGAAAACAGGGGGTCGCCCTACGAGCAGTACTTC. Residues: CASSENRGSPYEQYF.

The chain has TRBV7-2 and TRBJ1-2, with TRBD1 matching over 7 bases. Per germline, CDR1 SGHTA and CDR2 FQGNSA. With V trimmed by 5 bases and J by 1 base, 10 bases remained unmatched. The CDR3 extends over 16 amino acids. In DNA, the CDR3 is TGTGCCAGCAGCCCAGGGGGGGGCGGTTATAACTATGGCTACACCTTC. This translates into CASSPGGGGYNYGYTF.